This T cell receptor (beta chain) came from a study of blood T cells in healthy people across ages (dated by TCRdb to between 2014 and 2017). Background for the entire study: In model experiments, template switching captured about one uniquely barcoded TCR beta cDNA molecule for every two T cells. Using deep sequencing normalized with unique cDNA molecular identifiers, the study measured how TCR beta repertoire diversity changes with age. To avoid experimental bias, donors of different ages were randomly spread across the sequencing lanes. Two additional independent replicas of 1 million unique cDNA reads from the same blood draw were analyzed for two donors (one aged 18 to 29 and one aged 80 or older). Donors were grouped into four age groups: young (average approximately 16 years), middle-aged (less than 40), aged (about 59) and long-lived (just over 80).

V is clipped by 2 bases and J by 7 bases, and the sequence between their germline boundaries is 11 bases long. The CDR3, from cysteine to phenylalanine, totals 14 residues. Here the CDR3 DNA is all that survives: 42 bases in frame from base 1. CDR1 MNHEY and CDR2 SMNVEV are derived from the germline V gene (reference sequence). What the work shows at the level of the full study, not this receptor alone: Estimates of total diversity based on one million sequenced T cells were regarded as lower bounds and as underestimates. The percentage of naive T cells measured by flow cytometry correlated strongly with observed TCR beta diversity. Compared with the aged group, the long-lived group had more naive CD4+ T cells, fewer expanded clones and increased TCR diversity, suggesting age selection. Because donor CMV infection status was unknown, age-related changes in expanded clonotypes were potentially confounded. Observed TCR beta diversity per million T cells fell roughly linearly with age, and a significant reduction was already apparent by age roughly 41. Conclusive comparison of naive and antigen-experienced compartments was prevented by the profiling of bulk unsorted PBMCs.

This clonotype was detected only a few times. Its antigen is currently not known. Nothing much larger sits one base from this clone, and base qualities are not available. The donors were some 36 Caucasian individuals from Russia, aged roughly 6 to 95 years, who were systemically healthy. Each donor gave about 9.2 milliliters of peripheral blood, drawn into EDTA-treated Vacutainer tubes. Ficoll-Paque density-gradient centrifugation was used to isolate PBMCs, with at least 6.5 million per sample. Total RNA was extracted from PBMCs with Trizol reagent, with at least 5.5 micrograms obtained per sample. The percentages of naive CD45RAhigh/CD27high T cells were determined by flow cytometry on a PBMC aliquot from every donor. Libraries were made using 5' RACE. This sample was sequenced with an Illumina HiSeq 2500. A second PCR of about 7 to 12 cycles was performed with a sample-barcoded 5' primer and a J-beta primer mix. Each TCR beta cDNA molecule received a unique molecular identifier from a template-switch 5' adaptor carrying 12 random nucleotides. At least 2.5 million CDR3-containing paired-end reads were obtained from each sample. The Mint cDNA synthesis kit, primed by a TRBC-specific oligonucleotide, was used to synthesize first-strand cDNA from all RNA. Following uracil-DNA glycosylase treatment, all cDNA underwent a first 18-cycle PCR with the universal primers M1SS and BC2_uni_R. The authors' analysis ran thus. Each sample was normalized by randomly selecting 1 million high-quality reads, each carrying a distinct molecular identifier. Reads with shared molecular identifiers were discarded instead of being binned into consensus sequences. MiTCR, set to a Q25 quality threshold and the strictest error-elimination algorithm, was used for CDR3 identification, clonotype clustering and error correction. A nonparametric unseen species model with Euler transformation was used to estimate a lower bound on total TCR beta diversity. TCRdb reworked the public reads: Q25 trimming with fastp, MiXCR clone assembly, productive beta chains retained. Duplicate CDR3 protein sequences are folded into a single record with the most common DNA and genes. The V and J calls follow TCRdb's processing rather than the paper's. Across this sample there are some 1.4 million distinct CDR3 sequences, with around 39% seen only once. Roughly 7.7% of the sample is taken by the ten largest.

The source is a woman aged 18-29 years in good health. Sequenced material: blood. The V and J segments used are TRBV27 and TRBJ1-4, with the D gene call left open. CDR3 sequence: CASSLKVEGEKLFF. The sequenced DNA is TGTGCCAGCAGTTTAAAGGTTGAGGGTGAAAAACTGTTTTTT.